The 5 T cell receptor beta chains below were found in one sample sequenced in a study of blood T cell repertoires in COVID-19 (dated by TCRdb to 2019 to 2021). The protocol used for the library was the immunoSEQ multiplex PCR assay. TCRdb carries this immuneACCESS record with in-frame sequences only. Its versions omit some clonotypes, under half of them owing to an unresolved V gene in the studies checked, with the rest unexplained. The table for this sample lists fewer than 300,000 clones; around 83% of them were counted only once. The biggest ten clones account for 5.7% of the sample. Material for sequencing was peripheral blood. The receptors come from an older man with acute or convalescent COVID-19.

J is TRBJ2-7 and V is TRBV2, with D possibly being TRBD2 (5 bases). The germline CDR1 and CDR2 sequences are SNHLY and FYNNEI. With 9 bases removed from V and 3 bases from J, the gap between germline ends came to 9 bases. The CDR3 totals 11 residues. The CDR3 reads CASMSGYEQYF. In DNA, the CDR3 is TGTGCCAGTATGAGCGGCTACGAGCAGTACTTC. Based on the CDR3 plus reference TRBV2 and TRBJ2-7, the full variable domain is EPEVTQTPSHQVTQMGQEVILRCVPISNHLYFYWYRQILGQKVEFLVSFYNNEISEKSEIFDDQFSVERPDGSNFTLKIRSTKLEDSAMYFCASMSGYEQYFGPGTRLTVT.

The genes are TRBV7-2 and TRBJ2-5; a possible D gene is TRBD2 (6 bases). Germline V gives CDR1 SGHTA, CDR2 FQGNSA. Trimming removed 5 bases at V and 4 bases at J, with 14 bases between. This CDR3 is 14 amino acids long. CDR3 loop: CASSPPPGLETQYF. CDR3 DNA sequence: TGTGCCAGCAGCCCACCCCCGGGACTAGAGACCCAGTACTTC.

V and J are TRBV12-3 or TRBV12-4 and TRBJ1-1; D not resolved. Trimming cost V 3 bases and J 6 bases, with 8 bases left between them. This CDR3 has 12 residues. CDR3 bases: TGTGCCAGCAGTTTTCGGTTCCCTGAAGCTTTCTTT. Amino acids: CASSFRFPEAFF.

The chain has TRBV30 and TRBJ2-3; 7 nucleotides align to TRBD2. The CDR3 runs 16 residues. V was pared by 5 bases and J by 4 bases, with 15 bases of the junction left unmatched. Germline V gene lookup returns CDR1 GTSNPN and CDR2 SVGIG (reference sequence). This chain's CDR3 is CAWDSGRGGQADTQYF. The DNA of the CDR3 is TGTGCCTGGGACAGTGGGCGGGGAGGGCAAGCAGATACGCAGTATTTT.

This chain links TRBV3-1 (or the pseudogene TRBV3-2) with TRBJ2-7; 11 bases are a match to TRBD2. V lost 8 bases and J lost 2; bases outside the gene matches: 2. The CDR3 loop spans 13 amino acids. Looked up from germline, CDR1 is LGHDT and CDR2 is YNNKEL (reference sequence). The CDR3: CASGTSGAYEQYF. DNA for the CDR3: TGTGCCAGCGGGACTAGCGGAGCCTACGAGCAGTACTTC.